A selection of T cell receptor beta chains follows, all from one sample in a study of OX40 agonist ivuxolimab in advanced cancers. Profiling relied on immunoSEQ multiplex PCR, and the TCRdb table lists in-frame clones only, not all of them. This sample has tens of thousands of clones, with roughly nine tenths found just once. The sequencing here drew on CD4+ or CD8+ T cells sorted from blood, taken in a trial of the OX40 agonist ivuxolimab. The receptors here all came from an adult with an advanced solid tumor such as melanoma, head and neck, liver or kidney cancer. CDR3s include the opening cysteine and the closing phenylalanine or tryptophan. The D gene is left open where the match is weak. Clone size, where shown, is once, few, many, or a class for clones that have expanded.

j_call d_call v_call clone_size cdr3_aa cdr3_nt
TRBJ2-5 . TRBV4-1 . CASSQGGTSQETQYF TGCGCCAGCAGCCAAGGGGGGACTTCCCAAGAGACCCAGTACTTC
TRBJ2-5 . TRBV4-2 . CASSQGTRGETQYF TGTGCCAGCAGCCAAGGTACCAGGGGAGAGACCCAGTACTTC
TRBJ2-5 . TRBV2 . CASSEIFQETQYF TGTGCCAGCAGTGAAATCTTCCAAGAGACCCAGTACTTC
TRBJ1-4 . TRBV5-1 . CASSLGQGANEKLFF TGCGCCAGCAGCTTGGGGCAGGGTGCTAATGAAAAACTGTTTTTT
TRBJ2-1 TRBD1 TRBV28 . CASSRRDRGYDEQFF TGTGCCAGCAGTCGCCGGGACAGGGGTTATGATGAGCAGTTCTTC
TRBJ1-1 TRBD1 TRBV29-1 . CSVARFSVTGGENTEAFF TGCAGCGTTGCTCGGTTTTCCGTGACAGGGGGCGAGAACACTGAAGCTTTCTTT
TRBJ2-7 TRBD1 TRBV18 . CASSPQGQGSEQYF TGTGCCAGCTCACCACAGGGACAGGGGTCCGAGCAGTACTTC
TRBJ2-1 TRBD2 TRBV6-1 . CASRGTSGSRGEQFF TGTGCCAGCAGGGGGACTAGCGGGAGTAGGGGTGAGCAGTTCTTC
TRBJ2-7 . TRBV6-1 . CASSGGTAALWEQYF TGTGCCAGCAGTGGCGGGACAGCTGCCTTATGGGAGCAGTACTTC
TRBJ2-3 TRBD1 TRBV10-3 once CAIRDRGATDTQYF TGTGCCATCAGGGACAGGGGCGCCACAGATACGCAGTATTTT
TRBJ2-7 . TRBV10-1 . CASSESGSYEQYF TGCGCCAGCAGTGAGAGCGGCTCCTACGAGCAGTACTTC
TRBJ2-5 . TRBV7-3 . CASSHGRGLQETQYF TGTGCCAGCAGCCACGGACGGGGGTTGCAAGAGACCCAGTACTTC
TRBJ2-3 . TRBV28 . CASSLVRGSPQYF TGTGCCAGCAGTTTAGTCCGAGGGAGCCCGCAGTATTTT
TRBJ2-5 . TRBV6-6 . CASSYSRQGEETQYF TGTGCCAGCAGTTACTCGAGGCAGGGCGAGGAGACCCAGTACTTC
TRBJ2-1 . TRBV15 few CATSRDTGSNNEQFF TGTGCCACCAGCAGAGATACAGGATCCAACAATGAGCAGTTCTTC
TRBJ1-6 . TRBV4-2 once CASSQDTTGYNSPLHF TGTGCCAGCAGCCAAGATACGACAGGCTATAATTCACCCCTCCACTTT
TRBJ1-4 . TRBV5-1 . CASSFQGLNEKLFF TGCGCCAGCAGCTTTCAGGGCCTTAATGAAAAACTGTTTTTT
TRBJ1-2 . TRBV6-1 . CASSEAGTHYGYTF TGTGCCAGCAGTGAAGCCGGGACACACTATGGCTACACCTTC
TRBJ2-3 . TRBV30 . CAWTSSGDTQYF TGTGCCTGGACTAGCTCCGGAGATACGCAGTATTTT
TRBJ2-7 . TRBV19 . CASSIDLTYEQYF TGTGCCAGTAGTATAGATTTAACCTACGAGCAGTACTTC
TRBJ2-1 . TRBV30 . CAWSVFLTGGAGQFF TGTGCCTGGAGTGTATTCTTAACGGGGGGCGCCGGGCAGTTCTTC
TRBJ1-4 . TRBV7-9 . CASSPDRGDEKLFF TGTGCCAGCAGCCCCGATAGGGGGGATGAAAAACTGTTTTTT
TRBJ2-1 TRBD2 TRBV7-2 . CASSPRTSGSSYNEQFF TGTGCCAGCAGCCCTCGGACTAGCGGGAGCTCCTACAATGAGCAGTTCTTC
TRBJ2-1 TRBD2 TRBV5-1 . CASSRQREGPFF TGCGCCAGCAGCCGCCAGCGGGAGGGACCGTTCTTC
TRBJ2-6 TRBD1 TRBV19 . CASSAGQGVSGANVLTF TGTGCCAGTAGTGCGGGACAGGGTGTGTCTGGGGCCAACGTCCTGACTTTC
TRBJ1-2 . TRBV19 . CASSPDSLNYGYTF TGTGCCAGTAGTCCGGACAGTTTGAACTATGGCTACACCTTC
TRBJ1-3 . TRBV6-6 . CASSYEGNGNTIYF TGTGCCAGCAGTTACGAAGGGAATGGAAACACCATATATTTT
TRBJ1-5 . TRBV7-2 once CASSLLGLGNQPQHF TGTGCCAGCAGCTTATTGGGTTTGGGCAATCAGCCCCAGCATTTT
TRBJ1-4 . TRBV5-4 . CASSFGGPSNEKLFF TGTGCCAGCAGCTTCGGGGGACCTTCTAATGAAAAACTGTTTTTT
TRBJ2-3 . TRBV11-3 . CASSLGGEFTDTQYF TGTGCCAGCAGCTTAGGGGGCGAGTTCACAGATACGCAGTATTTT
TRBJ2-1 TRBD1 TRBV6-5 . CASSYGTADNEQFF TGTGCCAGCAGTTACGGGACAGCAGACAATGAGCAGTTCTTC
TRBJ2-2 TRBD2 TRBV4-2 . CASSQGLAGGPGRNGELFF TGTGCCAGCAGCCAAGGCCTAGCGGGGGGGCCGGGTCGGAACGGGGAGCTGTTTTTT
TRBJ1-1 . TRBV7-9 . CASSDDAKGTGTEAFF TGTGCCAGCAGCGACGATGCAAAAGGGACTGGCACTGAAGCTTTCTTT
TRBJ1-3 . TRBV11-1 . CASSPGLTGNTIYF TGTGCCAGCAGCCCAGGATTGACTGGAAACACCATATATTTT
TRBJ1-2 TRBD1 TRBV30 . CAWSEGATGYTF TGTGCCTGGAGCGAGGGGGCCACCGGCTACACCTTC
TRBJ2-7 TRBD1 TRBV5-1 . CASSAWTGDEQYF TGCGCCAGCAGCGCCTGGACAGGGGACGAGCAGTACTTC
TRBJ1-1 TRBD1 TRBV10-3 . CAISSTTGTEAFF TGTGCCATCAGTTCTACGACAGGGACTGAAGCTTTCTTT
TRBJ2-7 TRBD1 TRBV7-8 . CASSSRTGPSSYEQYF TGTGCCAGCAGCTCCCGGACAGGCCCTAGCTCCTACGAGCAGTACTTC
TRBJ2-7 . TRBV29-1 . CSVGGTGSYEQYF TGCAGCGTTGGCGGGACTGGGTCCTACGAGCAGTACTTC
TRBJ1-2 . TRBV15 . CATSRDQGMSYTF TGTGCCACCAGCAGAGACCAAGGGATGAGCTACACCTTC
TRBJ2-3 . TRBV7-2 . CASSLGFREDTQYF TGTGCCAGCAGCTTAGGGTTCCGGGAAGATACGCAGTATTTT
TRBJ1-2 . TRBV6-1 . CASSDTGHSYGYTF TGTGCCAGCAGTGATACGGGGCACAGCTATGGCTACACCTTC
TRBJ1-4 TRBD1 TRBV7-6 . CASSAGQAPNEKLFF TGTGCCAGCAGCGCGGGACAGGCCCCTAATGAAAAACTGTTTTTT
TRBJ2-4 . TRBV6-5 . CASSILAATKNIQYF TGTGCCAGCAGTATTTTAGCGGCTACAAAAAACATTCAGTACTTC
TRBJ2-1 TRBD2 TRBV7-8 . CASSLSSGYNEQFF TGTGCCAGCAGCTTGAGTAGCGGGTACAATGAGCAGTTCTTC
TRBJ1-5 TRBD1 TRBV10-1 once CASIGDRGGNQPQHF TGCGCCAGCATCGGGGACAGAGGCGGCAATCAGCCCCAGCATTTT